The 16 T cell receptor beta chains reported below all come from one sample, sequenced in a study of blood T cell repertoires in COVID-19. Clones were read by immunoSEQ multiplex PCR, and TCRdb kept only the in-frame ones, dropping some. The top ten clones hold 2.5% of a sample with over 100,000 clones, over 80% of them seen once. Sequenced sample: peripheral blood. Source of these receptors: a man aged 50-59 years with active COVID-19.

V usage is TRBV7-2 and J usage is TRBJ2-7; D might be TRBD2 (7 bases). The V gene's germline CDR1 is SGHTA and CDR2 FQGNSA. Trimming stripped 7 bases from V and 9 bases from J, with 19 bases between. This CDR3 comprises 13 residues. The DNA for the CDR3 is TGTGCCAGCACCCAAGGGGGAGGGGGGACGCAGTACTTC. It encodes CASTQGGGGTQYF.

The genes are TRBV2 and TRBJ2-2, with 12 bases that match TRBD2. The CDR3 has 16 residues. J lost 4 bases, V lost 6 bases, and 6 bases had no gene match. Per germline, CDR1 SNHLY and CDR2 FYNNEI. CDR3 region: CASSSSGGAITGELFF. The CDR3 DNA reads TGTGCCAGCAGCTCTAGCGGGGGGGCAATCACCGGGGAGCTGTTTTTT.

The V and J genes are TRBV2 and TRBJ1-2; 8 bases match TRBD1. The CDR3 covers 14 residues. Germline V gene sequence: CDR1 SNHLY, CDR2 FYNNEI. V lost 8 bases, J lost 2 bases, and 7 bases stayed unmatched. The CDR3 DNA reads TGTGCCAGCCGACCGGACAGGGTGAACTATGGCTACACCTTC. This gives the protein CASRPDRVNYGYTF.

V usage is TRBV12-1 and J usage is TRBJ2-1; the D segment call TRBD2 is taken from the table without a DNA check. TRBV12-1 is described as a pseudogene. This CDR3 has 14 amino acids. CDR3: CASSLLGGWDEQFF. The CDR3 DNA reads TGTGCCAGCAGCTTATTAGGCGGGTGGGATGAGCAGTTCTTC.

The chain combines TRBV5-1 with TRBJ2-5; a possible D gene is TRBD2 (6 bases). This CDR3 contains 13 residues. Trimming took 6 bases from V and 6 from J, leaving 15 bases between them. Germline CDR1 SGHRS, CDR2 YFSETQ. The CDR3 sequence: CASTPSSGQTQYF. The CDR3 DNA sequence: TGCGCCAGCACCCCGTCGAGCGGGCAGACCCAGTACTTC.

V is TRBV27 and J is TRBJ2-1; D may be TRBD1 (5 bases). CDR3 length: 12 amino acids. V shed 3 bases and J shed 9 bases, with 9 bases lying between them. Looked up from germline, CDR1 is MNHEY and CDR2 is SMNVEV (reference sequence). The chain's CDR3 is CASSLPRGEQFF. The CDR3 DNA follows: TGTGCCAGCAGTTTGCCTAGGGGTGAGCAGTTCTTC.

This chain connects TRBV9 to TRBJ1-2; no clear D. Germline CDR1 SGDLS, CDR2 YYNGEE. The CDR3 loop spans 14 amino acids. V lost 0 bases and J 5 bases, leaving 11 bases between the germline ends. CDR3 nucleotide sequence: TGTGCCAGCAGCGTAGGGAGGGCCGGTTATGGCTACACCTTC. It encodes CASSVGRAGYGYTF.

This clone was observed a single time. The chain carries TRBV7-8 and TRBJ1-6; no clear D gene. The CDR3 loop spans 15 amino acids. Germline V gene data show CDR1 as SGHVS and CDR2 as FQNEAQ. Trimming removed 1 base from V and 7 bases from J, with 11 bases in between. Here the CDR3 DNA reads TGTGCCAGCAGCTTAGATGGGCAGACCAATTCACCCCTCCACTTT. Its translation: CASSLDGQTNSPLHF.

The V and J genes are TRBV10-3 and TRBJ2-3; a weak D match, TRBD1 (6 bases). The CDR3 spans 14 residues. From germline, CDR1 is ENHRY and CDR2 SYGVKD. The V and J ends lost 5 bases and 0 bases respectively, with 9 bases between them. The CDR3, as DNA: TGTGCCATCAGTATCGGACAGAGCACAGATACGCAGTATTTT. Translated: CAISIGQSTDTQYF.

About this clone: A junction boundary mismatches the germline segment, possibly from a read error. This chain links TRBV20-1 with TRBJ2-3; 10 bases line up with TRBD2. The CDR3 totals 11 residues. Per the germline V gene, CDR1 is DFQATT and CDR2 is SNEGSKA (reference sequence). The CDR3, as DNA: TGCAGTGCGGAGCTAGCGGGGGTCCCGAATTTT. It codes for CSAELAGVPNF.

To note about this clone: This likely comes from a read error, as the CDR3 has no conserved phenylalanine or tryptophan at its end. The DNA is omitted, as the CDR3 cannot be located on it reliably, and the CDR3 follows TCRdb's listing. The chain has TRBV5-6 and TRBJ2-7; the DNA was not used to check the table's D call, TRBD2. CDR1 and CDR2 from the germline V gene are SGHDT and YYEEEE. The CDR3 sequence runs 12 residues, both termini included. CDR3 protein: CASSGQTSGASL.

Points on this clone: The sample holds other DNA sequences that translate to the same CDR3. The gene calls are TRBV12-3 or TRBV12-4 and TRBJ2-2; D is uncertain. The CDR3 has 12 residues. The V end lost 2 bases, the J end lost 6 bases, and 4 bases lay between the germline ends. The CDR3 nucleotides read TGTGCCAGCAGTTTATCGGCCGGGGAGCTGTTTTTT. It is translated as CASSLSAGELFF.

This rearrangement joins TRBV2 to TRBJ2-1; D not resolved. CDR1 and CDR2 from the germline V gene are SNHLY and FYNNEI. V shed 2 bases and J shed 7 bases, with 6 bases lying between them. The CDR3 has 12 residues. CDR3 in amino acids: CASSEWANEQFF. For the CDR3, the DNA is TGTGCCAGCAGTGAATGGGCTAATGAGCAGTTCTTC.

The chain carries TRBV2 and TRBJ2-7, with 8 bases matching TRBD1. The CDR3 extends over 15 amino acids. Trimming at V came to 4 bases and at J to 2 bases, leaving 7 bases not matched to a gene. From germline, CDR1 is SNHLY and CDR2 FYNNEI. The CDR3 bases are TGTGCCAGCAGTGTCATGCGGGGACAGGCCTACGAGCAGTACTTC. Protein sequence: CASSVMRGQAYEQYF.

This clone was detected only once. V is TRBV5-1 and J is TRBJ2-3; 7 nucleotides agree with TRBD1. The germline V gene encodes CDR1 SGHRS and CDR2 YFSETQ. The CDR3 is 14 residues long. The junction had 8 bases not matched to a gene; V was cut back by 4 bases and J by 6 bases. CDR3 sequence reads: CASSADRVADTQYF. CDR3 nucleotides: TGCGCCAGCAGCGCTGACAGGGTTGCGGATACGCAGTATTTT.

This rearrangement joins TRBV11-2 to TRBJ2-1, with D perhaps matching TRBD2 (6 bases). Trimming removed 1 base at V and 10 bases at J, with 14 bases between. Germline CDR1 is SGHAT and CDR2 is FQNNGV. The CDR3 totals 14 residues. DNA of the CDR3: TGTGCCAGCAGCTTAGGTCAGCGGGCAGGCGAGCAGTTCTTC. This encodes CASSLGQRAGEQFF.